These 14 T cell receptor beta chains were sequenced from one sample in a study of OX40 agonist ivuxolimab in advanced cancers. Generated by immunoSEQ multiplex PCR, the TCRdb table keeps only in-frame clones and is missing some. The sample includes tens of thousands of clones, around four fifths seen only once; the top ten take less than 25%. The sequenced sample was CD4+ or CD8+ T cells sorted from blood, obtained in a trial of the OX40 agonist ivuxolimab. These receptors were obtained from an adult with an advanced solid tumor such as melanoma, head and neck, liver or kidney cancer.

A single count supports this clone. The chain has TRBV30 and TRBJ2-2, with no clear D. The CDR3 runs to 13 residues. The ends were cut back, 3 bases at V and 3 bases at J, with 8 bases in the middle. CDR1 and CDR2 from the germline V gene are GTSNPN and SVGIG (reference sequence). The DNA for the CDR3 is TGTGCCTGGAGCGAGGTTTACACCGGGGAGCTGTTTTTT. As protein: CAWSEVYTGELFF.

V usage is TRBV2 and J usage is TRBJ2-7, with D possibly matching TRBD1 (6 bases). CDR1 and CDR2 (germline): SNHLY, FYNNEI. V dropped 2 bases and J dropped 3 bases, with 14 bases sitting between them. CDR3 length: 15 residues. DNA of the CDR3: TGTGCCAGCAGTGAATCGGCAGGGGCAGTCTACGAGCAGTACTTC. Translated: CASSESAGAVYEQYF.

This chain links TRBV13 with TRBJ1-2, with D uncertain. Germline V lookup: CDR1 PRHDT, CDR2 FYEKMQ (reference sequence). The CDR3 is made up of 15 amino acids. V was clipped by 6 bases and J by 0 bases, with 14 bases between them. CDR3 bases: TGTGCCAGCAGTGATTACGGCAGAACTAACTATGGCTACACCTTC. Amino acid sequence: CASSDYGRTNYGYTF.

The chain is built from TRBV5-4 and TRBJ1-1; 7 nucleotides match TRBD1. The V and J ends lost 3 bases and 5 bases, in that order; junction bases with no gene match: 10. The CDR3 runs 15 residues. From germline, CDR1 is SGHNT and CDR2 YYREEE (reference sequence). Here the CDR3 reads CASSSPPSGGTEAFF. In DNA, the CDR3 is TGTGCCAGCAGCTCACCACCTTCAGGGGGAACTGAAGCTTTCTTT.

The rearrangement joins TRBV7-9 to TRBJ2-1, with TRBD2 matching over 7 bases. Germline lookup yields CDR1 SEHNR and CDR2 FQNEAQ (reference sequence). Trimming at V came to 6 bases and at J to 9 bases, leaving 5 bases not matched to a gene. This CDR3 has 12 residues. This CDR3 reads CASRSAGVEQFF. CDR3 DNA sequence: TGTGCCAGCAGATCTGCGGGGGTTGAGCAGTTCTTC.

The chain has TRBV6-4 and TRBJ2-1; 9 bases match TRBD2. The germline gives CDR1 MRHNA, CDR2 SNTAGT. Trimming took 0 bases from V and 10 from J; bases not matched to a gene: 7. The length of the CDR3 is 15 residues. CDR3 loop: CASSDSAGGLEEQFF. The CDR3 DNA reads as TGTGCCAGCAGTGACTCAGCGGGAGGATTGGAGGAGCAGTTCTTC.

The gene calls are TRBV29-1 and TRBJ2-7; D is unresolved. V was cut by 5 bases and J by 0 bases, with 11 bases left in between. Per germline, CDR1 SQVTM and CDR2 ANQGSEA. The CDR3 covers 13 residues. The CDR3 spells CSVTVTDSYEQYF. CDR3 coding DNA: TGCAGCGTTACTGTTACCGACTCCTACGAGCAGTACTTC.

The chain has TRBV7-9 and TRBJ2-1; 8 nucleotides match TRBD2. J was trimmed by 0 bases and V by 5 bases; bases with no gene match: 3. Germline V gene sequence: CDR1 SEHNR, CDR2 FQNEAQ (reference sequence). The CDR3 extends over 15 amino acids. CDR3: CASSLSGDSYNEQFF. In DNA form, the CDR3 reads TGTGCCAGCAGCCTTAGCGGGGACTCCTACAATGAGCAGTTCTTC.

V usage is TRBV11-2 and J usage is TRBJ2-3, with 8 positions matching TRBD1. The ends lost 5 bases at V and 3 bases at J; junction bases unmatched: 10. Per the germline V gene, CDR1 is SGHAT and CDR2 is FQNNGV. CDR3 length: 16 amino acids. The CDR3 is CASSPRTGIGTDTQYF. In DNA, the CDR3 is TGTGCCAGCAGCCCCCGGACAGGGATTGGGACAGATACGCAGTATTTT.

This chain joins TRBV21-1 and TRBJ1-4. TRBV21-1 is classified as a pseudogene. This CDR3 is built from 17 residues. The CDR3 nucleotides are TGTGCCAGCAGCAAATCCAGCTTCAGGACCCCAAATGAAAAACTGTTTTTT. Encoded protein: CASSKSSFRTPNEKLFF.

V and J are TRBV7-9 and TRBJ2-7, with 11 bases that match TRBD2. Germline trimming cut 5 bases from V and 0 bases from J; bases unmatched to any gene: 6. The CDR3 has 16 residues. Germline V gene sequence: CDR1 SEHNR, CDR2 FQNEAQ (reference sequence). As DNA, the CDR3 is TGTGCCAGCAGCGCCGACACTAGCGGGAGCTCCTACGAGCAGTACTTC. It translates to CASSADTSGSSYEQYF. Full variable domain (remainder filled in from reference TRBV7-9 and TRBJ2-7): DTGVSQNPRHKITKRGQNVTFRCDPISEHNRLYWYRQTLGQGPEFLTYFQNEAQLEKSRLLSDRFSAERPKGSFSTLEIQRTEQGDSAMYLCASSADTSGSSYEQYFGPGTRLTVT.

V usage is TRBV9 and J usage is TRBJ1-4; 9 nucleotides align to TRBD1. The CDR3 consists of 14 residues. Trimming removed 3 bases from V and 7 bases from J; junction bases left unmatched: 4. The V gene's germline CDR1 is SGDLS and CDR2 YYNGEE. The CDR3 DNA reads as TGTGCCAGCAGCGAACAGGGGGCTAGTGAAAAACTGTTTTTT. This codes for CASSEQGASEKLFF.

This rearrangement joins TRBV16 to TRBJ1-6; D may be TRBD1 (6 bases). The germline V and J ends were trimmed by 1 base and 7 bases, with 14 bases remaining between them. This CDR3 region has 16 residues. Germline V gene sequence: CDR1 KGHSY, CDR2 FQNENV. The CDR3 protein is CASSQWTRGYNSPLHF. CDR3 bases: TGTGCCAGCAGCCAATGGACAAGGGGGTACAATTCACCCCTCCACTTT.

The chain carries TRBV5-4 and TRBJ2-1, with TRBD2 identical over 10 bases. This CDR3 spans 16 amino acids. CDR1 is SGHNT and CDR2 is YYREEE in the germline V gene (reference sequence). The junction had 11 bases not matched to a gene; V was cut back by 4 bases and J by 7 bases. The CDR3 reads CASSGILAGVGNEQFF. The CDR3, as DNA: TGTGCCAGCAGCGGAATCCTAGCGGGAGTAGGTAATGAGCAGTTCTTC.